Here is one T cell receptor (beta chain) with its context. The data belong to a study of blood T cell repertoires in COVID-19. Study at large: From the United States, Italy and Spain came samples of acute and convalescent COVID-19. Sample material is recorded as cDNA or gDNA derived from T cells, B-cell-depleted T cells, or PBMCs.

The authors' processing: The authors estimated nucleated cell counts from reference gene primer amplification. Using immunoSEQ multiplex PCR, the repertoire was profiled, and TCRdb retains in-frame clones only, with some absent. That table gives V, J and clone size, and the DNA gave D and trimming. The data show 25,000 to 35,000 clones, 86% seen once. The CDR3 loop spans 12 amino acids. V was pared by 1 base and J by 6 bases, with 0 bases of the junction left unmatched. The germline V gene has CDR1 SGHDN and CDR2 FVKESK. The sample consisted of peripheral blood. The sequence was obtained from a human donor with active COVID-19. The donor label of this sample is uncertain. J is TRBJ2-7 and V is TRBV14; 7 nucleotides align to TRBD2. This CDR3 reads CASSQAGGEQYF. CDR3 sequence (DNA): TGTGCCAGCAGCCAAGCGGGGGGCGAGCAGTACTTC.